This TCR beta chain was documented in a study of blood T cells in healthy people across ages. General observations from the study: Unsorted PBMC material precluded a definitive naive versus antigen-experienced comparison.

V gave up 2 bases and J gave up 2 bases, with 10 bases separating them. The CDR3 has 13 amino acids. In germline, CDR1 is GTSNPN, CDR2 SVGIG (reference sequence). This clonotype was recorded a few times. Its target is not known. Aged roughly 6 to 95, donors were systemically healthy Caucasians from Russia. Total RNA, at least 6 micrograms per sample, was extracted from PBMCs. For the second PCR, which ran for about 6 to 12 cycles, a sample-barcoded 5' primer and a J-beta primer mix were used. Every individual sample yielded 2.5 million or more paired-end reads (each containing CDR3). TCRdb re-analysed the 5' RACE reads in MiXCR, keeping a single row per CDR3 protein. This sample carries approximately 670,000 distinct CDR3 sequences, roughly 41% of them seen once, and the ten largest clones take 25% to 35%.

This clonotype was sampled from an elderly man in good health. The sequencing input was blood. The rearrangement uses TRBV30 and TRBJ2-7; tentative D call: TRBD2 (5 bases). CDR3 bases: TGTGCCTGGAGTCACAACGGGGCCTACGAGCAGTACTTC. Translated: CAWSHNGAYEQYF.